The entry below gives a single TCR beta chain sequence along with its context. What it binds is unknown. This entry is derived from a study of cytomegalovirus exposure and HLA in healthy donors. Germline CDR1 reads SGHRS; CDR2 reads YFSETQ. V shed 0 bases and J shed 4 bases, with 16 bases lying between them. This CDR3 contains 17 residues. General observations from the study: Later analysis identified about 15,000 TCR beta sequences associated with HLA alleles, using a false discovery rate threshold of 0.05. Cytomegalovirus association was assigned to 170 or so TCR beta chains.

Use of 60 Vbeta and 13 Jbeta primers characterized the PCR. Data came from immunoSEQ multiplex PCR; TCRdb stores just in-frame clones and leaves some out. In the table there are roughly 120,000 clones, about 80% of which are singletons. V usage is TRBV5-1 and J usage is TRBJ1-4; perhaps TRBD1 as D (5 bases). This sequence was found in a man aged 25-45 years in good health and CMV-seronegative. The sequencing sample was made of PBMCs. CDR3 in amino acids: CASSLEAGPRGNEKLFF. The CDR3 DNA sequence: TGCGCCAGCAGCTTGGAGGCAGGGCCTCGAGGTAATGAAAAACTGTTTTTT.